This entry describes one T cell receptor (beta chain). Its recognized antigen is unknown. Base qualities are missing; no much larger clone stands one base away. TCR beta CDR3 regions were amplified from RNA transcripts. For the first round of RT-PCR on the TCR CDR3, the HTBI primer set was used together with the Qiagen OneStep RT-PCR kit. A second multiplex PCR round built the libraries, followed by size selection and purification. Sequencing of the libraries was done on an Illumina HiSeq2000 using paired-end 100 bp reads. Concerning the study's data processing: SOAPnuke was used to process the raw data, throwing out any read that contained adapters or uncalled bases, had a mean Phred below 15, or lacked an exact constant-primer or identifier match. High-quality paired reads were merged with COPE v1.2.5, and unique nucleotide sequences were defined as clonotypes. MiTCR v1.1 was used to align the clonotypes against IMGT TRBV, TRBD and TRBJ reference segments. The analysis included only V-J combinations with a frequency above 0.0001, which together covered roughly 99% of the repertoires. The TCS score was defined as F50 (clonal expansion) divided by E x V (chaos), with BLOSUM62-based TCRdist calculated between CDR3 peptides within each V-J. Welch's t-statistics and random forest reduced approximately 520 V-J features to 13, which were used in a naive Bayes classifier (R e1071). TCRdb took the public reads, trimmed them with fastp at Q25, ran MiXCR for clone calling and kept in-frame beta chains. Rows merge per CDR3 protein into single entries with the most common DNA and genes. The V and J calls, along with clone size, are taken from TCRdb and not from the paper's own processing. The sample includes about 130,000 distinct CDR3 sequences, with about 20% observed a single time. The ten largest clones take up about 70% of the sample.

V and J lose 9 bases and 3 bases, and a span of 11 bases separates them. The CDR3 goes from the cysteine to the phenylalanine over 13 residues. Of all the DNA, just the CDR3 is kept, 39 bases in frame from base 1. The germline V gene (reference sequence) gives CDR1 as LNHNV and CDR2 as YYDKDF. The sample originates from a study of T cells in Graves' hyperthyroidism and ophthalmopathy (dated by TCRdb to 2018 to 2020). Background for the entire study: Peripheral blood was sampled at the time of initial diagnosis, prior to any treatment. After sampling, hyperthyroidism patients received methimazole starting at 30 mg daily, and ophthalmopathy patients received high-dose intravenous methylprednisolone. The paper describes TCR Vbeta CDR3 sequencing of fewer than 150 peripheral blood samples, made up of some 42 ophthalmopathy patients, 70 to 75 hyperthyroidism patients and 17 progressor patients. Whether ophthalmopathy could be predicted prospectively was tested in an independent validation cohort made up of under 20 hyperthyroidism patients plus 17 patients who later progressed to ophthalmopathy. The study also compared thyroid tissue and blood T-cell repertoires from roughly six Graves' hyperthyroidism patients. The 90 or so discovery patients were randomly split 7:3 into training and test sets. A discovery cohort of roughly 100 patients, about 43 with Graves' ophthalmopathy and about 60 with stable Graves' hyperthyroidism, was used to find distinguishing TCR V-J signatures.

Hyperthyroidism patients were newly diagnosed, with disease duration under 2 months, and aged 18 to 65 years. Exclusion was applied to patients with uncontrolled infections, other autoimmune diseases, pregnancy or lactation. Diagnoses were based on clinical symptoms, serum thyroxine and TRAb, thyroid ultrasound and orbital computed tomography. Blood from progressor patients was collected at the time of first diagnosis with hyperthyroidism, before any ophthalmopathy symptoms had appeared. PBMCs were separated from under 11 ml of fresh peripheral blood using Ficoll-Paque density gradient centrifugation. Progressor patients were defined as those initially diagnosed with Graves' hyperthyroidism in whom ophthalmopathy developed during follow-up. Trizol reagent was used to extract total RNA, and RNA quality was then checked on an Agilent 2100 Bioanalyzer. Points the paper makes about the study in general: Blood samples also contained most of the expanded thyroid clonotypes (frequency above 0.001), which suggests that blood repertoires may reflect thyroid immune responses. During validation, the model predicted progression to ophthalmopathy a median of approximately 6.5 months ahead of onset, with 60% to 71% sensitivity and about 72% specificity. A 13 V-J signature model separated ophthalmopathy from stable hyperthyroidism, with just over 85% sensitivity and about 81% specificity in cross-validation and 80%/75% in testing. Sample size was not statistically predetermined, and blinding of investigators to group allocation was not performed.

Sequenced sample: blood. This TCR came from a woman in her forties or fifties with Graves' hyperthyroidism that later progressed to Graves' ophthalmopathy. In this chain, TRBV15 is recombined with TRBJ2-2; the D gene assignment is ambiguous. The CDR3 amino acid sequence is: CATFEEYTGELFF. The nucleotide sequence is given as TGTGCCACTTTCGAGGAATACACCGGGGAGCTGTTTTTT.